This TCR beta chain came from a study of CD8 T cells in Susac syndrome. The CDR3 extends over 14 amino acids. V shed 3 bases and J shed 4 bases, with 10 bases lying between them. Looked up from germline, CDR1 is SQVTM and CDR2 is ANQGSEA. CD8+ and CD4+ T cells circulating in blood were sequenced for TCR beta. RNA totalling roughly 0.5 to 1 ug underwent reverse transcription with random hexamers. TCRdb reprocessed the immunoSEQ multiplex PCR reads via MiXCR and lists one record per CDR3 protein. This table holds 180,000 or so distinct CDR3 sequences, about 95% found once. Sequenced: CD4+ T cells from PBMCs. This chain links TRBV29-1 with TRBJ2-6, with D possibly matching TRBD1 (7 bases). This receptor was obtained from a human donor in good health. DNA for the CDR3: TGCAGCGTTGAGGAGGGGGCCGGGGCCAACGTCCTGACTTTC. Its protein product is CSVEEGAGANVLTF.